This T cell receptor (beta chain) was identified during a study of blood T cell repertoires in COVID-19. Sequenced by immunoSEQ multiplex PCR; TCRdb stores in-frame clones only, minus some. The sample includes approximately 400,000 clones, around 86% of them seen just once. Participants' own reports of clinical history determined their cohort assignment. Recovered status in Cohort 3 required two negative PCRs, clearance, or symptom resolution. Germline CDR1 is SNHLY and CDR2 is FYNNEI. The V and J ends lost 6 bases and 7 bases respectively, with 25 bases between them. The CDR3 sequence is 17 residues long.

The TCR was taken from a woman between 45 and 60 years old who had recovered from COVID-19. The sequencing input was PBMCs or T cells enriched from blood (not recorded which). The chain uses TRBV2 and TRBJ2-1; D is perhaps TRBD1 (6 bases). The CDR3 region is CASRFGFRGRGRNEQFF. CDR3 DNA: TGTGCCAGCAGGTTCGGTTTCCGGGGCAGGGGTAGGAATGAGCAGTTCTTC.